What follows are 13 T cell receptor beta chains derived from one specimen sequenced in a study of OX40 agonist ivuxolimab in advanced cancers. Generated by immunoSEQ multiplex PCR, the TCRdb table keeps only in-frame clones and is missing some. The sample shows 15,000 to 20,000 clones, about nine tenths of them seen only once. This material consisted of CD4+ or CD8+ T cells sorted from blood, taken in a trial of the OX40 agonist ivuxolimab. The receptor set was obtained from an adult with an advanced solid tumor such as melanoma, head and neck, liver or kidney cancer.

This rearrangement joins TRBV9 to TRBJ2-5, with D unresolved. CDR1 is SGDLS and CDR2 is YYNGEE in the germline V gene. The CDR3 covers 13 residues. Trimming pared 3 bases from V and 5 bases from J, leaving 11 bases between. The CDR3 here is CASSESGVETQYF. The CDR3 nucleotides are TGTGCCAGCAGCGAGTCCGGAGTGGAGACCCAGTACTTC.

The DNA for the CDR3 is TGTGCCAGCAGTTTCGGGCGGGTCTATGAGCAGTTCTTC. Its translation: CASSFGRVYEQFF. The chain combines TRBV27 with TRBJ2-1; TRBD2 is a possible D gene (5 bases). The length of the CDR3 is 13 residues. CDR1 and CDR2 from the germline V gene are MNHEY and SMNVEV (reference sequence). The germline V and J ends were trimmed by 3 bases and 8 bases, with 11 bases remaining between them.

In its sample, this clone is medium-sized (0.01 to 0.1%). The gene calls are TRBV9 and TRBJ1-2; weak D call: TRBD1 (6 bases). The V end lost 4 bases, the J end lost 4 bases, and 14 bases lay between the germline ends. Germline CDR1 is SGDLS and CDR2 is YYNGEE. CDR3 length equals 14 residues. The DNA for the CDR3 is TGTGCCAGCAGCCCTCGGACAGAACTCTATGGCTACACCTTC. Protein: CASSPRTELYGYTF.

The chain links TRBV4-2 to TRBJ2-5; 14 bases are a match to TRBD2. In germline, CDR1 is LGHNA, CDR2 YNFKEQ. CDR3 size: 19 residues. V lost 3 bases and J lost 5; bases outside the gene matches: 14. The chain's CDR3 is CASSQGGRLAGGRTETQYF. DNA for the CDR3: TGTGCCAGCAGCCAGGGCGGGAGACTAGCGGGAGGGCGGACCGAGACCCAGTACTTC.

The CDR3 nucleotides are TGTGCCAGCAGCGCCCTCAGGACAGAATCCACTGAAGCTTTCTTT. This gives the protein CASSALRTESTEAFF. This chain links TRBV9 with TRBJ1-1; D might be TRBD1 (6 bases). Trimming removed 3 bases from V and 4 bases from J, with 16 bases in between. The CDR3 loop spans 15 amino acids. Germline V gene sequence: CDR1 SGDLS, CDR2 YYNGEE. Together with reference TRBV9 and TRBJ1-1, the CDR3 gives the full variable domain: DSGVTQTPKHLITATGQRVTLRCSPRSGDLSVYWYQQSLDQGLQFLIQYYNGEERAKGNILERFSAQQFPDLHSELNLSSLELGDSALYFCASSALRTESTEAFFGQGTRLTVV.

This sequence joins TRBV7-3 and TRBJ2-3; 8 positions match TRBD2. Germline CDR1 SGHTA, CDR2 FQGTGA. Trimming took 2 bases from V and 6 from J; bases not matched to a gene: 4. This CDR3 comprises 14 residues. The chain's CDR3 is CASSLAGGSDTQYF. In nucleotides, the CDR3 is TGTGCCAGCAGCTTAGCGGGAGGATCCGATACGCAGTATTTT.

This chain links TRBV11-3 with TRBJ1-5, with D unclear. The germline CDR1 and CDR2 sequences are SGHNT and YENEEA. The germline V and J ends were trimmed by 3 bases and 5 bases, with 14 bases remaining between them. The CDR3 covers 15 residues. CDR3 amino acids: CASSLVESCYQPQHF. CDR3 bases: TGTGCCAGCAGCTTGGTAGAATCCTGCTATCAGCCCCAGCATTTT.

Written as DNA, the CDR3 is TGTGCCAGCAGCTTAATATCCGGGGAGCTGTTTTTT. It is translated as CASSLISGELFF. V gene TRBV7-3 combines with J gene TRBJ2-2; no firm D call. CDR3 size: 12 residues. Trimming took 1 base from V and 6 from J, leaving 3 bases between them. Per germline, CDR1 SGHTA and CDR2 FQGTGA.

The genes are TRBV5-8 and TRBJ2-2; the D gene could be TRBD1 or TRBD2 (5 bases each). The germline CDR1 and CDR2 sequences are SGHTS and YDEGEE. The CDR3 length is 14 residues. With 6 bases removed from V and 1 base from J, the gap between germline ends came to 10 bases. The DNA for the CDR3 is TGTGCCAGCACCGGGACCGTGAACACCGGGGAGCTGTTTTTT. Translated, it gives CASTGTVNTGELFF.

The rearrangement links TRBV11-2 to TRBJ2-2, with 8 bases matching TRBD1. J was trimmed by 0 bases and V by 4 bases; bases with no gene match: 4. This CDR3 is built from 16 residues. The germline V gene encodes CDR1 SGHAT and CDR2 FQNNGV. As DNA, the CDR3 is TGTGCCAGCAGCTCCTGGACAGGGACGAACACCGGGGAGCTGTTTTTT. This sequence encodes CASSSWTGTNTGELFF.

The genes are TRBV15 and TRBJ2-1; D not resolved. V lost 1 base and J 7 bases, leaving 5 bases between the germline ends. Germline CDR1 and CDR2: LNHNV and YYDKDF (reference sequence). CDR3 length equals 12 residues. CDR3 region: CATSRGWNEQFF. CDR3 nucleotide sequence: TGTGCCACCAGCAGAGGTTGGAATGAGCAGTTCTTC.

The chain carries TRBV7-2 and TRBJ2-7; 11 bases match TRBD2. Germline V gene sequence: CDR1 SGHTA, CDR2 FQGNSA. This CDR3 contains 15 residues. V lost 2 bases to trimming and J lost 7 bases; unmatched junction nucleotides: 7. The CDR3 sequence: CASSLIAGGPREQYF. DNA for the CDR3: TGTGCCAGCAGCTTAATAGCGGGAGGGCCGAGGGAGCAGTACTTC.

CDR3 coding DNA: TGTGCCACCAGCAGAATCCAGGGGGCAGACACCATATATTTT. The encoded protein is CATSRIQGADTIYF. The chain recombines TRBV15 with TRBJ1-3, with TRBD1 identical over 8 bases. Looked up from germline, CDR1 is LNHNV and CDR2 is YYDKDF (reference sequence). The trim removed 2 bases at V and 8 bases at J, leaving 5 bases unmatched. The CDR3 runs 14 residues.